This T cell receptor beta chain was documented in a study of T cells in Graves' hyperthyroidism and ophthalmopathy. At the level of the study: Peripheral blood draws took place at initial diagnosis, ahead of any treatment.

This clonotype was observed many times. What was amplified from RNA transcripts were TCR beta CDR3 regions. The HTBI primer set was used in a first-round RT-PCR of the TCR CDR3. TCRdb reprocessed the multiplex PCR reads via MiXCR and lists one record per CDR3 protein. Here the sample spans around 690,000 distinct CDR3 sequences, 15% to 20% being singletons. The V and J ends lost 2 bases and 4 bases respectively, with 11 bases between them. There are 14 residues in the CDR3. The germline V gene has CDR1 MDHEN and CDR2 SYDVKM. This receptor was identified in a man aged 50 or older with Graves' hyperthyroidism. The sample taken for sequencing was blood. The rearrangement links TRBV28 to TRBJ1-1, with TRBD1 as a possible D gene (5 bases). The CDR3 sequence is CASSLRGLSTEAFF. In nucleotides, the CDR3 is TGTGCCAGCAGTTTACGGGGACTTAGCACTGAAGCTTTCTTT.